This T cell receptor beta chain was identified in a study of Graves' ophthalmopathy and Graves' hyperthyroidism. Amplifying from RNA transcripts, the study obtained TCR beta CDR3 regions. HTBI-primed RT-PCR formed the first round, and a multiplex PCR formed the second. TCRdb passed the multiplex PCR reads through MiXCR, listing each CDR3 protein once. The sample holds around 340,000 distinct CDR3 sequences, around a sixth seen once. Uncontrolled infections, pregnancy, lactation or other autoimmune diseases led to patient exclusion. Reliance was placed on clinical symptoms, serum thyroxine, TRAb, thyroid ultrasound and orbital computed tomography for diagnosis. This CDR3 is 13 amino acids long. V lost 6 bases, J lost 7 bases, and 8 bases stayed unmatched.

This clonotype was obtained from an adult man with Graves' ophthalmopathy. This chain joins TRBV12-3 or TRBV12-4 and TRBJ2-5; 7 bases match TRBD2. Sequenced sample: peripheral blood. CDR3 nucleotides: TGTGCCAGCAGGGTGGGAGGGCCCGGGACCCAGTACTTC. Translating gives CASRVGGPGTQYF.